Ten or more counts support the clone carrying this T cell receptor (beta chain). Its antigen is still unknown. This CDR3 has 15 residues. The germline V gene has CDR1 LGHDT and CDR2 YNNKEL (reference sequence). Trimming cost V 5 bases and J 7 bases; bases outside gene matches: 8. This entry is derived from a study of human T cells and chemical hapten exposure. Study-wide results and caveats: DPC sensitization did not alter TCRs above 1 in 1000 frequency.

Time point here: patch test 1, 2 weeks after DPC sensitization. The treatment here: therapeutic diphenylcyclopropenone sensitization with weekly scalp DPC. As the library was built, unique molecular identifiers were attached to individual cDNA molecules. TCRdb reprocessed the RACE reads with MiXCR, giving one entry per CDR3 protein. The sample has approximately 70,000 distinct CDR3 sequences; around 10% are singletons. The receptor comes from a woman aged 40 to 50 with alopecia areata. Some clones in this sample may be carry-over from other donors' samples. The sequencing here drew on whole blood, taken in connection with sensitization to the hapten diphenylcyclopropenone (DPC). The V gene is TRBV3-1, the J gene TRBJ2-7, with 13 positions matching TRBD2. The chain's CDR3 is CASSLGLAGAGEQYF. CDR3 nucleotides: TGTGCCAGCAGCTTAGGACTAGCGGGGGCTGGAGAGCAGTACTTC.